These T cell receptor beta chains were read from a single sample in a study of cytomegalovirus exposure and HLA in healthy donors. Only in-frame clones appear in the TCRdb table, and some are missing; sequencing was by immunoSEQ multiplex PCR. This table has 150,000 to 200,000 clones, approximately 85% appearing once. The sample was PBMCs. Every receptor here comes from a woman between 45 and 60 years old in good health and CMV-seronegative. Each CDR3 is given with its conserved first and last residue. A D gene is named only where the DNA matches it firmly. Expanded clones are given a class, and other clones once, few, many or no size at all.

D gene,V gene,CDR3 length,clone size,J gene,CDR3 protein,CDR3 DNA
TRBD1,TRBV28,15,.,TRBJ1-2,CASSRPGTADYGYTF,TGTGCCAGCAGTCGACCCGGGACAGCCGACTATGGCTACACCTTC
TRBD2,TRBV5-6,14,.,TRBJ2-7,CASSQSGRGHEQYF,TGTGCCAGCAGCCAAAGCGGGAGGGGCCACGAGCAGTACTTC
TRBD2,TRBV19,17,.,TRBJ2-1,CASSIDLRTSGYNEQFF,TGTGCCAGTAGTATAGATCTCCGGACTAGCGGCTACAATGAGCAGTTCTTC
.,TRBV28,15,few,TRBJ1-6,CASSLKGVWNSPLHF,TGTGCCAGCAGTCTCAAGGGGGTCTGGAATTCACCCCTCCACTTT
.,TRBV9,17,.,TRBJ2-7,CASSPAPEGLVDYEQYF,TGTGCCAGCAGCCCCGCCCCGGAGGGGCTAGTGGACTACGAGCAGTACTTC
.,TRBV4-3,16,once,TRBJ2-2,CASSQEKGLGTGELFF,TGCGCCAGCAGCCAAGAAAAGGGGCTCGGGACCGGGGAGCTGTTTTTT
TRBD2,TRBV28,15,.,TRBJ2-3,CASSFRLAGLDTQYF,TGTGCCAGCAGTTTCCGGCTAGCGGGTCTAGATACGCAGTATTTT
.,TRBV27,15,many,TRBJ1-1,CASSSDPGGRTEAFF,TGTGCCAGCAGTTCAGACCCGGGGGGTCGAACTGAAGCTTTCTTT
.,TRBV2,14,.,TRBJ1-2,CASSDYRTTYGYTF,TGTGCCAGCAGTGATTATCGGACAACGTATGGCTACACCTTC
.,TRBV18,13,.,TRBJ1-2,CASSPARVYGYTF,TGTGCCAGCTCACCAGCCAGGGTTTATGGCTACACCTTC
TRBD2,TRBV7-9,14,.,TRBJ2-7,CASLLAGGPNEQYF,TGTGCCAGCTTGCTAGCGGGAGGGCCGAACGAGCAGTACTTC
.,TRBV7-9,13,.,TRBJ2-7,CASSLSPSLEQYF,TGTGCCAGCAGCTTATCCCCCTCCCTCGAGCAGTACTTC
TRBD2,TRBV19,17,.,TRBJ2-7,CASRLTAVAGDSYEQYF,TGTGCCAGTAGACTTACAGCGGTAGCGGGAGACTCCTACGAGCAGTACTTC